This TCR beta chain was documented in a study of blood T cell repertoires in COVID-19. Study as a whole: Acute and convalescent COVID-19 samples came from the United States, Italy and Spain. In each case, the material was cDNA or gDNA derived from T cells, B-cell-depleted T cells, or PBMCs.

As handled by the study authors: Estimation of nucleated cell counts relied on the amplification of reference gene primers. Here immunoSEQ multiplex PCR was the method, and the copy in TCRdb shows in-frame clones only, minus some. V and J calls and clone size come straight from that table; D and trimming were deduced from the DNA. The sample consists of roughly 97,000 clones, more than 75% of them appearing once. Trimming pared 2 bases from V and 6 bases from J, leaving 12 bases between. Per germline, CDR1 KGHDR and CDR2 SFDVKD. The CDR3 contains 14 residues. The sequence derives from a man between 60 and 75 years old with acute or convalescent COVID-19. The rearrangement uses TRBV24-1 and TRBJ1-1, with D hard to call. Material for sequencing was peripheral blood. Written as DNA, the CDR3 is TGTGCCACCAGTGATTCGGCGGGCATGGCTGAAGCTTTCTTT. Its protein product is CATSDSAGMAEAFF.